The 15 T cell receptor beta chains listed next were all sequenced from one sample in a study of memory B cells and T cells in multiple sclerosis. After stimulus-free culture, autoproliferating CFSE-dim and non-proliferating CFSE-high T cells were sequenced separately. Pooled replicate wells came from approximately 51 million CFSE-labeled PBMCs cultured less than 9 days without stimulus. What these receptors recognize is not known. TCRdb's copy holds only in-frame clones and misses some; the assay was immunoSEQ multiplex PCR. This sample has roughly 45,000 clones, with about 80% found just once. Input material: PBMCs from blood kept in culture. The receptors shown here come from a human donor with multiple sclerosis.

The sample holds one count of this clone. The chain links TRBV6-1 to TRBJ1-2; maybe TRBD1 (6 bases). V dropped 1 base and J dropped 5 bases, with 11 bases sitting between them. The CDR3 consists of 14 residues. Germline V gene data show CDR1 as MNHNS and CDR2 as SASEGT. The CDR3 is CASSEGRGGYGYTF. The CDR3 region has the DNA TGTGCCAGCAGTGAAGGCAGGGGCGGGTATGGCTACACCTTC.

This sequence joins TRBV5-1 and TRBJ2-1; 8 bases map to TRBD2. Trimming removed 1 base from V and 6 bases from J; junction bases left unmatched: 6. The CDR3 is 15 amino acids. Germline CDR1 reads SGHRS; CDR2 reads YFSETQ. The CDR3 DNA is TGCGCCAGCAGCTTGAGCAGCGGGGGAAGCAATGAGCAGTTCTTC. This encodes CASSLSSGGSNEQFF. Based on the CDR3 plus reference TRBV5-1 and TRBJ2-1, the full variable domain is KAGVTQTPRYLIKTRGQQVTLSCSPISGHRSVSWYQQTPGQGLQFLFEYFSETQRNKGNFPGRFSGRQFSNSRSEMNVSTLELGDSALYLCASSLSSGGSNEQFFGPGTRLTVL.

This clone was recorded only once. The chain is built from TRBV7-2 and TRBJ1-1, with 11 bases fitting TRBD1. This CDR3 spans 15 amino acids. The germline V gene encodes CDR1 SGHTA and CDR2 FQGNSA. J lost 2 bases, V lost 4 bases, and 3 bases had no gene match. The CDR3 region has the DNA TGTGCCAGCAGCTGGGGACAGGGGGTTAACACTGAAGCTTTCTTT. This translates into CASSWGQGVNTEAFF.

The chain joins TRBV2 to TRBJ1-2; weak D call: TRBD1 (6 bases). Germline CDR1 is SNHLY and CDR2 is FYNNEI. The CDR3 runs 13 residues. The ends were cut back, 5 bases at V and 2 bases at J, with 9 bases in the middle. CDR3 DNA sequence: TGTGCCAGCAGTCCAGGGGAGAACTATGGCTACACCTTC. It codes for CASSPGENYGYTF.

The V and J genes are TRBV30 and TRBJ1-2; D remains ambiguous. The CDR3 has 14 residues. Trimming removed 4 bases at V and 0 bases at J, with 12 bases between. In germline, CDR1 is GTSNPN, CDR2 SVGIG (reference sequence). CDR3 bases: TGTGCCTGGACAATTAGTGGGGCTAACTATGGCTACACCTTC. It is translated as CAWTISGANYGYTF. Full variable domain (rest looked up from reference TRBV30 and TRBJ1-2): SQTIHQWPATLVQPVGSPLSLECTVEGTSNPNLYWYRQAAGRGLQLLFYSVGIGQISSEVPQNLSASRPQDRQFILSSKKLLLSDSGFYLCAWTISGANYGYTFGSGTRLTVV.

The CDR3 loop is CASSRTGGNYNEQFF. The CDR3 DNA reads TGCGCCAGCAGCAGAACAGGGGGCAACTACAATGAGCAGTTCTTC. This chain connects TRBV5-1 to TRBJ2-1; 9 bases agree with TRBD1. This CDR3 has 15 residues. Germline assignment: CDR1 SGHRS and CDR2 YFSETQ. V lost 4 bases and J lost 3; bases outside the gene matches: 5.

This rearrangement joins TRBV4-1 to TRBJ2-3; 10 positions agree with TRBD2. The ends lost 1 base at V and 1 base at J; junction bases unmatched: 2. CDR1 MGHRA and CDR2 YSYEKL come from the germline V gene. The CDR3 length is 16 residues. CDR3 nucleotides: TGCGCCAGCAGCCAAGCCACTAGCGGGGGCACAGATACGCAGTATTTT. Translation: CASSQATSGGTDTQYF.

The rearrangement joins TRBV20-1 to TRBJ2-1; no clear D gene. The CDR3 is 10 residues long. The V gene lost 3 bases and the J gene lost 10 bases, with 7 bases spanning the gap. Per the germline V gene, CDR1 is DFQATT and CDR2 is SNEGSKA (reference sequence). Here the CDR3 reads CSASGAEQFF. CDR3 coding DNA: TGCAGTGCTAGTGGAGCCGAGCAGTTCTTC.

The J gene is TRBJ2-7, the V gene TRBV5-1; 7 bases line up with TRBD1. The trim removed 3 bases at V and 6 bases at J, leaving 6 bases unmatched. The CDR3 totals 13 residues. Germline CDR1 is SGHRS and CDR2 is YFSETQ. CDR3 loop: CASSSTGVAEQYF. CDR3 nucleotide sequence: TGCGCCAGCAGCTCCACAGGGGTGGCCGAGCAGTACTTC.

This sequence joins TRBV4-1 and TRBJ1-5; 7 positions agree with TRBD1. The CDR3 totals 16 residues. Germline values: CDR1 MGHRA, CDR2 YSYEKL. V trimming: 0 bases; J trimming: 7 bases; junction bases outside the gene matches: 9. CDR3 DNA sequence: TGCGCCAGCAGCCAAGAGGCCACGGGACAGATACAGCCCCAGCATTTT. The encoded protein is CASSQEATGQIQPQHF.

The chain combines TRBV19 with TRBJ2-1; D is undetermined. Per germline, CDR1 LNHDA and CDR2 SQIVND (reference sequence). V lost 3 bases and J lost 2, with 11 bases in between. The CDR3 totals 15 residues. As DNA, the CDR3 is TGTGCCAGTAGTATTACATTGTGGACCTACAATGAGCAGTTCTTC. The encoded protein is CASSITLWTYNEQFF.

V is TRBV14 and J is TRBJ1-1; possibly TRBD1 for D (5 bases). The germline V and J ends were trimmed by 1 base and 7 bases, with 7 bases remaining between them. The germline V gene encodes CDR1 SGHDN and CDR2 FVKESK. The CDR3 sequence is 12 residues long. This chain's CDR3 is CASSQGRGEAFF. In DNA, the CDR3 is TGTGCCAGCAGCCAAGGGAGGGGTGAAGCTTTCTTT. The full variable domain, with the rest looked up from reference TRBV14 and TRBJ1-1, is EAGVTQFPSHSVIEKGQTVTLRCDPISGHDNLYWYRRVMGKEIKFLLHFVKESKQDESGMPNNRFLAERTGGTYSTLKVQPAELEDSGVYFCASSQGRGEAFFGQGTRLTVV.

The V gene is TRBV5-8, the J gene TRBJ1-6; D not resolved. CDR1 is SGHTS, CDR2 YDEGEE, per germline. V lost 5 bases and J lost 8, with 11 bases in between. The CDR3 covers 13 residues. The CDR3 spells CASRVSFYSPLHF. The CDR3 region has the DNA TGTGCCAGCAGGGTCTCCTTCTATTCACCCCTCCACTTT.

The V and J genes are TRBV20-1 and TRBJ1-3; D gene uncertain. Trimming shortened V by 3 bases and J by 8 bases, and 8 bases separated the two germline ends. CDR1 is DFQATT, CDR2 SNEGSKA, per germline (reference sequence). This CDR3 has 11 residues. In DNA form, the CDR3 reads TGCAGTGCTAGCGACGGGGACACCATATATTTT. Residues: CSASDGDTIYF.

This rearrangement joins TRBV28 to TRBJ2-1, with D hard to call. Trimming cost V 2 bases and J 7 bases, with 6 bases left between them. The CDR3 has 12 amino acids. Germline values: CDR1 MDHEN, CDR2 SYDVKM. The CDR3 reads CASSLLGNEQFF. The CDR3 DNA sequence: TGTGCCAGCAGTTTACTCGGGAATGAGCAGTTCTTC. Full variable domain (outside the CDR3, taken from reference TRBV28 and TRBJ2-1): DVKVTQSSRYLVKRTGEKVFLECVQDMDHENMFWYRQDPGLGLRLIYFSYDVKMKEKGDIPEGYSVSREKKERFSLILESASTNQTSMYLCASSLLGNEQFFGPGTRLTVL.